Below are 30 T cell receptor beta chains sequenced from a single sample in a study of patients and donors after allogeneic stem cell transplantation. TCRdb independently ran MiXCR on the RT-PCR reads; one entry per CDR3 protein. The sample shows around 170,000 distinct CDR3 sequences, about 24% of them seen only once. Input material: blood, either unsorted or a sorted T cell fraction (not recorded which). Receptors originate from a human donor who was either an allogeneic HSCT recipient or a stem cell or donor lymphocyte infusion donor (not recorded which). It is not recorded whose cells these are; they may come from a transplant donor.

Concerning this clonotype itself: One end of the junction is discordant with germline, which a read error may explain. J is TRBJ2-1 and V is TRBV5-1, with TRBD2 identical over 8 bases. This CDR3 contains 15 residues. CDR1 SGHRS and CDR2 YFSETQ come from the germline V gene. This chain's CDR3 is CASSGSGDSCNEQFF. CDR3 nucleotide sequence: TGCGCCAGCAGCGGTAGCGGGGACTCCTGCAATGAGCAGTTCTTC. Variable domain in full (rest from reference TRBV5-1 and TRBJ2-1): KAGVTQTPRYLIKTRGQQVTLSCSPISGHRSVSWYQQTPGQGLQFLFEYFSETQRNKGNFPGRFSGRQFSNSRSEMNVSTLELGDSALYLCASSGSGDSCNEQFFGPGTRLTVL.

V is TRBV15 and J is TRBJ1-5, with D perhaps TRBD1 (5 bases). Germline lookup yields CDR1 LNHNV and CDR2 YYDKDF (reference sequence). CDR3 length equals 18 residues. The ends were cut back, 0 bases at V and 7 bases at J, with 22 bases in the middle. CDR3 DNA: TGTGCCACCAGCAGAGATGGGGTTTCTCCAGTACGGGGGCAGCCCCAGCATTTT. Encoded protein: CATSRDGVSPVRGQPQHF.

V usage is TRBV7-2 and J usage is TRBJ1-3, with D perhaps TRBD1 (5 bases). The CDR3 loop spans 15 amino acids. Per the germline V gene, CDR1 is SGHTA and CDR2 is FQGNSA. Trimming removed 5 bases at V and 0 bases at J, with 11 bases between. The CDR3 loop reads CASSRRDTSGNTIYF. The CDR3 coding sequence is TGTGCCAGCAGCCGCAGGGATACCTCTGGAAACACCATATATTTT.

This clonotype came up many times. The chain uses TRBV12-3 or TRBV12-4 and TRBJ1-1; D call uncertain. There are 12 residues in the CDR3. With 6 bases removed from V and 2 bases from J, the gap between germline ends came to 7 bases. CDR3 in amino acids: CASSPGNTEAFF. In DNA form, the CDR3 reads TGTGCCAGCAGCCCAGGAAACACTGAAGCTTTCTTT.

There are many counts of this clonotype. The CDR3 DNA sequence: TGCGCCAGCAGCTTGGAACAGGGTGAAGCTTTCTTT. Its protein product is CASSLEQGEAFF. The V and J genes are TRBV5-1 and TRBJ1-1, with D possibly TRBD1 on 6 matching bases. The germline V gene has CDR1 SGHRS and CDR2 YFSETQ. V shed 0 bases and J shed 7 bases, with 7 bases lying between them. This CDR3 contains 12 residues.

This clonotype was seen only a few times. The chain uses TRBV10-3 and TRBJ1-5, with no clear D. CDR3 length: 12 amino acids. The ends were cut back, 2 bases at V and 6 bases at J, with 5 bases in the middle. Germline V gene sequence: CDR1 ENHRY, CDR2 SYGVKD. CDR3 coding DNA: TGTGCCATCAGTGAGGACGGTCAGCCCCAGCATTTT. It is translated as CAISEDGQPQHF.

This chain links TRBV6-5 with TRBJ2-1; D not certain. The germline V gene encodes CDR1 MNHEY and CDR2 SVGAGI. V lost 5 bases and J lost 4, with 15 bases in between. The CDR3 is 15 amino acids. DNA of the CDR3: TGTGCCAGCAGTCGACGTTTGGGCTCTTACAATGAGCAGTTCTTC. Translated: CASSRRLGSYNEQFF.

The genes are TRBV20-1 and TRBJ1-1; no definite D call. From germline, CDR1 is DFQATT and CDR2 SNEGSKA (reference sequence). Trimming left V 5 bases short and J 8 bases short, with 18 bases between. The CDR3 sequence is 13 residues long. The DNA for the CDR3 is TGCAGTGCTTGGGGTTTATTGGCTCTCGAAGCTTTCTTT. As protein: CSAWGLLALEAFF.

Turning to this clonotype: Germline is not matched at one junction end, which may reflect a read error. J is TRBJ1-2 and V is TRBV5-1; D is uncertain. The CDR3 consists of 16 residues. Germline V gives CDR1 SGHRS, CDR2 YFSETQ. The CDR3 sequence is CASSSRKGSGPGGYAF. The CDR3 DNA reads TGCGCCAGCAGCTCTAGGAAAGGCAGCGGCCCAGGTGGCTACGCCTTC.

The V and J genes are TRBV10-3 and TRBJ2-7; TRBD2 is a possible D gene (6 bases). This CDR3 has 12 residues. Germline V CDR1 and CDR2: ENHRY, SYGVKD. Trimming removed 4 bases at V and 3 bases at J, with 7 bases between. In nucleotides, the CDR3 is TGTGCCATCAGTGGACTAGGCTACGAGCAGTACTTC. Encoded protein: CAISGLGYEQYF.

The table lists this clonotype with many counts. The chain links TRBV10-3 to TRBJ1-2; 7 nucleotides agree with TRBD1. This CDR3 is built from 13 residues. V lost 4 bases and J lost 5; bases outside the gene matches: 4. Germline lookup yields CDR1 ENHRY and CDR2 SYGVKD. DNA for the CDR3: TGTGCCATCAGTGTCCCAGGGGGGTATGGCTACACCTTC. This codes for CAISVPGGYGYTF.

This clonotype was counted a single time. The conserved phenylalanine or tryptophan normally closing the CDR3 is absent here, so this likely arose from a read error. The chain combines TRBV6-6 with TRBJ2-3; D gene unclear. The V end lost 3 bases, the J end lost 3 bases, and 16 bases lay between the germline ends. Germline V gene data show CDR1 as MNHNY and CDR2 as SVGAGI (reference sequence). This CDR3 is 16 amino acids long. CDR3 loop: CASSYRGMVVTDTQYS. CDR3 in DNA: TGTGCCAGCAGTTATCGTGGAATGGTTGTTACAGATACGCAGTATTCT.

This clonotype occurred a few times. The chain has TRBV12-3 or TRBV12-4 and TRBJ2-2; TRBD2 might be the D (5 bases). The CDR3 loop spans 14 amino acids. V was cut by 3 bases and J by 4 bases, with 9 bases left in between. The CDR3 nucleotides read TGTGCCAGCAGTTTTGCGGCGGGCACCGGGGAGCTGTTTTTT. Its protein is CASSFAAGTGELFF.

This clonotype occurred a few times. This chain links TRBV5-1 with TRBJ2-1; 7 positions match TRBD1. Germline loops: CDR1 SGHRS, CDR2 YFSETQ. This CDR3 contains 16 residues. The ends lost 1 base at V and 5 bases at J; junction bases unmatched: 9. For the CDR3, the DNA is TGCGCCAGCAGCTTGATGGTACAGGGGTCGGACAATGAGCAGTTCTTC. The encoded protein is CASSLMVQGSDNEQFF.

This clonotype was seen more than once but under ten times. The CDR3 reads CSVEDRATTEAFF. CDR3 in DNA: TGCAGCGTTGAAGACAGGGCGACCACTGAAGCTTTCTTT. The chain uses TRBV29-1 and TRBJ1-1; TRBD1 might be the D (5 bases). The ends were cut back, 0 bases at V and 4 bases at J, with 9 bases in the middle. Germline V gives CDR1 SQVTM, CDR2 ANQGSEA. The CDR3 sequence is 13 residues long.

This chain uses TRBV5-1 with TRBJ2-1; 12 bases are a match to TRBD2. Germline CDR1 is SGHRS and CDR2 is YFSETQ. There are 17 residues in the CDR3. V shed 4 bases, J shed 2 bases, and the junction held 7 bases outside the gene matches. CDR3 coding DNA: TGCGCCAGCAGCAAAAGACTAGCGGGGGCGGCCTACAATGAGCAGTTCTTC. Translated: CASSKRLAGAAYNEQFF.

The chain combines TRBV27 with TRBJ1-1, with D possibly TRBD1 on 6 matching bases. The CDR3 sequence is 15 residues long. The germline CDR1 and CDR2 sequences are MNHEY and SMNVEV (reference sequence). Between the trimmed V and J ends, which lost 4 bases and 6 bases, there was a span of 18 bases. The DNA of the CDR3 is TGTGCCAGCAGTTCCCCCCGAGGCAGGGGAGCTGAAGCTTTCTTT. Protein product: CASSSPRGRGAEAFF.

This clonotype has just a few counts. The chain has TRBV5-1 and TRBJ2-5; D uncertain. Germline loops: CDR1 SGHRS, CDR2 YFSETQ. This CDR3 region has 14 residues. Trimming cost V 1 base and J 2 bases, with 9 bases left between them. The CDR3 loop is CASSLSWQQETQYF. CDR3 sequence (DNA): TGCGCCAGCAGCTTGAGTTGGCAACAAGAGACCCAGTACTTC. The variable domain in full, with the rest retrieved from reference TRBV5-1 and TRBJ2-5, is KAGVTQTPRYLIKTRGQQVTLSCSPISGHRSVSWYQQTPGQGLQFLFEYFSETQRNKGNFPGRFSGRQFSNSRSEMNVSTLELGDSALYLCASSLSWQQETQYFGPGTRLLVL.

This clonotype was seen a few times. CDR3 protein: CAISEGTSGLYNEQFF. Here the CDR3 DNA reads TGTGCCATCAGTGAGGGGACTAGCGGTCTCTACAATGAGCAGTTCTTC. The chain couples TRBV10-3 to TRBJ2-1, with 11 bases identical to TRBD2. The CDR3 runs 16 residues. Trimming removed 2 bases from V and 3 bases from J; junction bases left unmatched: 3. CDR1 and CDR2 (germline): ENHRY, SYGVKD.

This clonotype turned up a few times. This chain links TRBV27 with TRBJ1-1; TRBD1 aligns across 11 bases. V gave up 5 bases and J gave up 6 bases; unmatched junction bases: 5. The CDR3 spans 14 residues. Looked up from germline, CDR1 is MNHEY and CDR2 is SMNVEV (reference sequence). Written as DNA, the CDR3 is TGTGCCAGCAGTCCGGACAGGGGGCTAGCTGAAGCTTTCTTT. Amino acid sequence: CASSPDRGLAEAFF.

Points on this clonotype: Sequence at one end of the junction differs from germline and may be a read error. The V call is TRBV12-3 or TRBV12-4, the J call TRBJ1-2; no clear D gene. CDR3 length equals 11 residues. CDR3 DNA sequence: TGTGCCAGCAGATACTTGTATGGCCACACCTTC. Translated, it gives CASRYLYGHTF.

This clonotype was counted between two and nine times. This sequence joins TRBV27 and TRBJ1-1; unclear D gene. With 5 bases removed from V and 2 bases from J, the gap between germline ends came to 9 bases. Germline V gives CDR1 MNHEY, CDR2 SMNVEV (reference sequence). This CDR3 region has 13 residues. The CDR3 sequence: CASSQDGNTEAFF. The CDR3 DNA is TGTGCCAGCAGTCAGGACGGTAACACTGAAGCTTTCTTT.

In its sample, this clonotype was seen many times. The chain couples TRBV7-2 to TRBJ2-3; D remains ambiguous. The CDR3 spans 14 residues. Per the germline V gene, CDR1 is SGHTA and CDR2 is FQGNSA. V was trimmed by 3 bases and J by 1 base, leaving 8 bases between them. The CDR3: CASSFGPGTDTQYF. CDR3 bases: TGTGCCAGCAGCTTTGGGCCCGGCACAGATACGCAGTATTTT.

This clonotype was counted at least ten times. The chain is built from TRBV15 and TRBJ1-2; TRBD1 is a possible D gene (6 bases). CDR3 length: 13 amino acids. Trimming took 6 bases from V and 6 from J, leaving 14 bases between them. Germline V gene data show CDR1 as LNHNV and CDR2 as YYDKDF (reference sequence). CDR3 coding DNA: TGTGCCACCAGTCAGGGGTTACCGGATGGCTACACCTTC. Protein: CATSQGLPDGYTF.

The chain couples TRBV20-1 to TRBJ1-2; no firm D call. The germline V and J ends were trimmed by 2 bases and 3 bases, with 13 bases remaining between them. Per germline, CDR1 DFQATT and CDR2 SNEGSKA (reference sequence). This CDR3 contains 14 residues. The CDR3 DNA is TGCAGTGCTAGAATATCTATCGATTACTATGGCTACACCTTC. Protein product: CSARISIDYYGYTF.

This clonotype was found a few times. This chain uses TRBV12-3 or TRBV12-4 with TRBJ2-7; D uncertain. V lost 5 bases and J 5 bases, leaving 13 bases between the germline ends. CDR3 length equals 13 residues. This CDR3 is CASSLDLNDEQYF. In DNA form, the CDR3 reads TGTGCCAGCAGTCTAGATTTAAACGACGAGCAGTACTTC.

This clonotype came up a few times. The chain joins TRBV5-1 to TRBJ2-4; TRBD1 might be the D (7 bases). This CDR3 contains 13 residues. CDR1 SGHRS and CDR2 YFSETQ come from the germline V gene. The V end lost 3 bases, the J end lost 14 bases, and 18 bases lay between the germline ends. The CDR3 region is CASSSAGGQPKYF. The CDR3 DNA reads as TGCGCCAGCAGCTCGGCCGGGGGACAGCCTAAGTACTTC.

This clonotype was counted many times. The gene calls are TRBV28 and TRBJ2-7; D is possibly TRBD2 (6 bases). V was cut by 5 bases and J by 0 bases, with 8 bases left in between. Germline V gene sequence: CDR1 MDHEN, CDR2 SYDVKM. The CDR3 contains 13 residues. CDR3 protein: CASSPDYSYEQYF. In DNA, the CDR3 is TGTGCCAGCAGTCCGGACTACTCCTACGAGCAGTACTTC.

The CDR3 bases are TGTGCCAGCGACGGCAGCCCTAATTCACCCCTCCACTTT. It codes for CASDGSPNSPLHF. The gene calls are TRBV6-1 and TRBJ1-6; no reliable D call. From germline, CDR1 is MNHNS and CDR2 SASEGT. CDR3 size: 13 residues. The germline V and J ends were trimmed by 8 bases and 6 bases, with 11 bases remaining between them.

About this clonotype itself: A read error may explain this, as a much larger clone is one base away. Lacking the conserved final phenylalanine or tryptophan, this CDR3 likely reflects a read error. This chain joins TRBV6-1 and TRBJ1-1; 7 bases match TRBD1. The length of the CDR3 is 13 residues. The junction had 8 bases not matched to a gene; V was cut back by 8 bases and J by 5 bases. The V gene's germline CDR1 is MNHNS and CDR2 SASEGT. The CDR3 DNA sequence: TGTGCCAGCGTTACAGGGGTAGGGACTGAAGCTTTCTTG. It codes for CASVTGVGTEAFL.